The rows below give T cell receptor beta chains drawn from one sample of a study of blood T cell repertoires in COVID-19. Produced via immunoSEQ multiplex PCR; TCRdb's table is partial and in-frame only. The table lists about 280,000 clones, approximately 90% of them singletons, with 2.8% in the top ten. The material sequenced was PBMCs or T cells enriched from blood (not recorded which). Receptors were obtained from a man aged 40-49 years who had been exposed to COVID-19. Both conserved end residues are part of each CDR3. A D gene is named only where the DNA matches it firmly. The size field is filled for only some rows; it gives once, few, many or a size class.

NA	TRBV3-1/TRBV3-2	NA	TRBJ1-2	TGTGCCAGCAGCCAAGATGAGACAGGAGTTTTCGATGGCTACACCTTC	CASSQDETGVFDGYTF
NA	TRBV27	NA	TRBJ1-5	TGTGCCAGCAGTTCTCAGGGGAAGAATCAGCCCCAGCATTTT	CASSSQGKNQPQHF
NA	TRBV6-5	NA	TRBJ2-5	TGTGCCAGCGGTCCTATAGCGGACCAAGAGACCCAGTACTTC	CASGPIADQETQYF
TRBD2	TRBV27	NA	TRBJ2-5	TGTGCCAGCAGTTTATTAGCGGGAGTGGGGGAGACCCAGTACTTC	CASSLLAGVGETQYF
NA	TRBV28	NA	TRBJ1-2	TGTGCCAGCAGTTTGGGGGGTAACTATGGCTACACCTTC	CASSLGGNYGYTF
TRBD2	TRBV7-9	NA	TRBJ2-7	TGTGCCAGCAGCCCACCGGCCGGGACTACACCCTACGAGCAGTACTTC	CASSPPAGTTPYEQYF
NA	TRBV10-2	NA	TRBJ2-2	TGCGCCAGCAGGCAAGACACTTTAGGCACCGGGGAGCTGTTTTTT	CASRQDTLGTGELFF
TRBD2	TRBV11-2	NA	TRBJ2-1	TGTGCCAGCAGCTTAGCGGGAGGGCCGTTTCGCAATGAGCAGTTCTTC	CASSLAGGPFRNEQFF
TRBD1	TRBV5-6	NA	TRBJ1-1	TGTGCCAGCAGCTTTACGACAGGGACTGAAGCTTTCTTT	CASSFTTGTEAFF
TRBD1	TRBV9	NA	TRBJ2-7	TGTGCCAGCAGCGGATCCGGGACAGGAGAGCAGTACTTC	CASSGSGTGEQYF
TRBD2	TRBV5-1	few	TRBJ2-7	TGCGCCAGCAGCTTGGCCGGGACTACCAAAGACTACGAGCAGTACTTC	CASSLAGTTKDYEQYF
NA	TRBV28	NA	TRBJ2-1	TGTGCCAGCAGTTCTCCAAGGGGAGGCTCCTACAATGAGCAGTTCTTC	CASSSPRGGSYNEQFF
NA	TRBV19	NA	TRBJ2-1	TGTGCCAGTAGTATCATCGGGGGAGGCTTATCCTACAATGAGCAGTTCTTC	CASSIIGGGLSYNEQFF
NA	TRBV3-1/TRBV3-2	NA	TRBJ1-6	TGTGCCAGCAGCCGTAATCAGGGGAGGGTGTCATCACCCCTCCACTTT	CASSRNQGRVSSPLHF
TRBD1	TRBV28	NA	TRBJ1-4	TGTGCCAGCAGCCAAGGGGGCGCAGATGAAAAACTGTTTTTT	CASSQGGADEKLFF
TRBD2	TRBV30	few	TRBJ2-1	TGTGCCTGGAGTGGCTCGGGCGGGAGACGCAATGAGCAGTTCTTC	CAWSGSGGRRNEQFF
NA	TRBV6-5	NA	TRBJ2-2	TGTGCCAGCAGATCCCCCACCTTAGCCCCCGGGGAGCTGTTTTTT	CASRSPTLAPGELFF
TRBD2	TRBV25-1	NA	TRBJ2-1	TGTGCCAGCAGTGACGAGAAAAGGTCCAGCGGGAGGTTGAATGAGCAGTTCTTC	CASSDEKRSSGRLNEQFF
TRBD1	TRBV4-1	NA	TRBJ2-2	TGCGCCAGCAGCCCCGAAGGCGGACAGGAGCTCCCGACCGGGGAGCTGTTTTTT	CASSPEGGQELPTGELFF
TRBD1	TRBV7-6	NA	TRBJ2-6	TGTGCCAGCAGCTCATTGACAGGGGACTCTGGGGCCAACGTCCTGACTTTC	CASSSLTGDSGANVLTF
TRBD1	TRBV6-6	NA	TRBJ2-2	TGTGCCAGCAGTTTTGGACAGGGGCCCTACACCGGGGAGCTGTTTTTT	CASSFGQGPYTGELFF
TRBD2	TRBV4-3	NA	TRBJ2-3	TGCGCCAGCAGCCAGGTTACGGGACTAGCGGGCTCAGATACGCAGTATTTT	CASSQVTGLAGSDTQYF
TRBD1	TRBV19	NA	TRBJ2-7	TGTGCCAGTAGTACCGGGACAGGGTCCTACGAGCAGTACTTC	CASSTGTGSYEQYF
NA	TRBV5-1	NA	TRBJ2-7	TGCGCCAGCAGGTTGACCGCAGGGGATAGATCCTACGAGCAGTACTTC	CASRLTAGDRSYEQYF
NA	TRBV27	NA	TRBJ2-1	TGTGCCAGCAGCCAGGGGCGAAATGAGCAGTTCTTC	CASSQGRNEQFF
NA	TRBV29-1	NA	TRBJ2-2	TGCAGCGTTGAGGTGGGAGGAGGCGGGGAGCTGTTTTTT	CSVEVGGGGELFF
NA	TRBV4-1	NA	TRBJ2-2	TGCGCCAGCAGCCAAGATTGGGCGACCGGGGAGCTGTTTTTT	CASSQDWATGELFF
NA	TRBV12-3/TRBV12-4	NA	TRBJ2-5	TGTGCCAGCAGTTTGGTACAGGGAGAGACCCAGTACTTC	CASSLVQGETQYF
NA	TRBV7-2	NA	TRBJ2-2	TGTGCCAGCAGCCCGGCCGGGACGAACACCGGGGAGCTGTTTTTT	CASSPAGTNTGELFF
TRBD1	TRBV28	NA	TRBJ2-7	TGTGCCAGCAGCCGCTCGGACAGGACCTACGAGCAGTACTTC	CASSRSDRTYEQYF
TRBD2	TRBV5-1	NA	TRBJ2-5	TGCGCCAGCAGAGATACGGGAGGGCGGCAAGAGACCCAGTACTTC	CASRDTGGRQETQYF
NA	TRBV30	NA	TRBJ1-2	TGTGCCTGGGGCAGGCTGTATGGCTACACCTTC	CAWGRLYGYTF
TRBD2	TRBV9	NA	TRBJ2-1	TGTGCCAGCAGCGTAGGGGACTATAATGAGCAGTTCTTC	CASSVGDYNEQFF
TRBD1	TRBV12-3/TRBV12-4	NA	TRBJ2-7	TGTGCCAGCAGTTCAGAGACAGGGTACGAGCAGTACTTC	CASSSETGYEQYF
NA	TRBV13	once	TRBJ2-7	TGTGCCAGCAGCTTAGGTGGGACATATGTTAGAAACGAGCAGTACTTC	CASSLGGTYVRNEQYF